The 22 T cell receptor beta chains below come from one sample, sequenced in a study of blood T cell repertoires in COVID-19. The data were produced by immunoSEQ multiplex PCR, yet TCRdb's version contains in-frame clones alone and is incomplete. Here the sample spans hundreds of thousands of clones, more than 70% being singletons. The sample comprised peripheral blood. Source of these receptors: a woman in her 40s who had recovered from COVID-19.

The chain carries TRBV7-9 and TRBJ2-5, with TRBD1 matching over 7 bases. The CDR3 is 14 amino acids. The V and J ends lost 5 bases and 2 bases, in that order; junction bases with no gene match: 5. Looked up from germline, CDR1 is SEHNR and CDR2 is FQNEAQ (reference sequence). CDR3 DNA sequence: TGTGCCAGCAGCCCTGGGACAGCTCAAGAGACCCAGTACTTC. This gives the protein CASSPGTAQETQYF.

The chain recombines TRBV7-2 with TRBJ1-6; 10 positions agree with TRBD1. The length of the CDR3 is 14 residues. After removal of 5 bases from V and 14 bases from J, the junction contained 9 bases not matched to a gene. Germline-derived CDR1 and CDR2 are SGHTA and FQGNSA. In nucleotides, the CDR3 is TGTGCCAGCAGCCCCCAACCGGGACAGGGGACCCTCCACTTT. Residues: CASSPQPGQGTLHF.

This clone was detected a few times. The V call is TRBV7-8, the J call TRBJ2-1; D might be TRBD2 (6 bases). The germline CDR1 and CDR2 sequences are SGHVS and FQNEAQ. The CDR3 covers 14 residues. V lost 5 bases and J 6 bases, leaving 14 bases between the germline ends. For the CDR3, the DNA is TGTGCCAGCAGCGAAAGGGACTCACCCAATGAGCAGTTCTTC. Its protein is CASSERDSPNEQFF.

The rearrangement uses TRBV6-2 or TRBV6-3 and TRBJ1-1; TRBD1 is a possible D gene (5 bases). The CDR3 has 12 residues. In germline, CDR1 is MNHEY, CDR2 SVGEGT. V dropped 4 bases and J dropped 5 bases, with 8 bases sitting between them. CDR3 in amino acids: CASSWGRTEAFF. The CDR3 DNA sequence: TGTGCCAGCAGTTGGGGGAGGACTGAAGCTTTCTTT.

V usage is TRBV6-2 or TRBV6-3 and J usage is TRBJ1-1; maybe TRBD1 (5 bases). The CDR3 consists of 14 residues. Germline CDR1 is MNHEY and CDR2 is SVGEGT. With 4 bases removed from V and 5 bases from J, the gap between germline ends came to 14 bases. CDR3 amino acids: CASSWSGLRTEAFF. For the CDR3, the DNA is TGTGCCAGCAGTTGGTCAGGGCTGAGGACTGAAGCTTTCTTT.

CDR3 region: CASSQHDLGGANQPQHF. The CDR3 DNA reads as TGCGCCAGCAGCCAACACGACCTTGGGGGGGCCAATCAGCCCCAGCATTTT. The rearrangement joins TRBV4-1 to TRBJ1-5, with D possibly TRBD1 on 6 matching bases. The germline CDR1 and CDR2 sequences are MGHRA and YSYEKL. V was shortened by 2 bases and J by 3 bases, with 17 bases between the two germline ends. CDR3 size: 17 residues.

This clone turned up a few times. The gene calls are TRBV6-5 and TRBJ2-7, with D maybe TRBD1 (6 bases). CDR1 and CDR2 from the germline V gene are MNHEY and SVGAGI. The CDR3 runs to 14 residues. V lost 0 bases to trimming and J lost 3 bases, with 9 bases between them. CDR3 in amino acids: CASSYSPGDYEQYF. Written as DNA, the CDR3 is TGTGCCAGCAGTTACTCCCCAGGGGACTACGAGCAGTACTTC.

The V call is TRBV7-9, the J call TRBJ1-2; TRBD1 agrees at 7 bases. This CDR3 comprises 17 residues. The trim removed 4 bases at V and 0 bases at J, leaving 11 bases unmatched. The germline V gene has CDR1 SEHNR and CDR2 FQNEAQ (reference sequence). CDR3 region: CASSSYRGPDANYGYTF. CDR3 nucleotides: TGTGCCAGCAGCTCGTACAGGGGTCCCGACGCTAACTATGGCTACACCTTC.

This sequence joins TRBV30 and TRBJ2-7; D is tentatively TRBD1 or TRBD2 (7 bases each). The V gene's germline CDR1 is GTSNPN and CDR2 SVGIG (reference sequence). Trimming took 8 bases from V and 3 from J, leaving 17 bases between them. This CDR3 is 13 amino acids long. The CDR3 loop is CAGEGQGVYEQYF. CDR3 DNA sequence: TGTGCCGGGGAGGGTCAGGGGGTCTACGAGCAGTACTTC.

J is TRBJ2-7 and V is TRBV6-5, with D possibly matching TRBD2 (6 bases). Germline V CDR1 and CDR2: MNHEY, SVGAGI. The V and J ends lost 6 bases and 7 bases respectively, with 13 bases between them. This CDR3 is 12 amino acids long. CDR3 residues: CASRPGVGEQYF. Written as DNA, the CDR3 is TGTGCCAGCAGGCCGGGGGTGGGGGAGCAGTACTTC.

The rearrangement joins TRBV10-3 to TRBJ2-2, with 9 nucleotides matching TRBD1. With 10 bases clipped from V and 2 bases from J, the junction kept 5 bases outside the gene matches. Germline CDR1 and CDR2: ENHRY and SYGVKD. This CDR3 is 14 amino acids long. The CDR3 is CATRTGVNTGELFF. CDR3 DNA sequence: TGTGCCACCCGGACAGGGGTTAACACCGGGGAGCTGTTTTTT.

This chain connects TRBV15 to TRBJ1-5; D not certain. Germline assignment: CDR1 LNHNV and CDR2 YYDKDF (reference sequence). V gave up 0 bases and J gave up 7 bases, with 10 bases separating them. The CDR3 is 14 amino acids. The CDR3 region is CATSRDRGGQPQHF. The CDR3 DNA reads TGTGCCACCAGCAGAGATCGGGGAGGGCAGCCCCAGCATTTT.

This rearrangement joins TRBV19 to TRBJ1-5; perhaps TRBD1 as D (5 bases). This CDR3 is built from 15 residues. Germline-derived CDR1 and CDR2 are LNHDA and SQIVND (reference sequence). The ends were cut back, 6 bases at V and 2 bases at J, with 14 bases in the middle. DNA for the CDR3: TGTGCCAGTAGAGGCTGGGGACTGGGCAATCAGCCCCAGCATTTT. This codes for CASRGWGLGNQPQHF. Complete variable domain (other parts from reference TRBV19 and TRBJ1-5): DGGITQSPKYLFRKEGQNVTLSCEQNLNHDAMYWYRQDPGQGLRLIYYSQIVNDFQKGDIAEGYSVSREKKESFPLTVTSAQKNPTAFYLCASRGWGLGNQPQHFGDGTRLSIL.

This clone was seen once. The chain couples TRBV27 to TRBJ2-1; no reliable D call. The germline gives CDR1 MNHEY, CDR2 SMNVEV (reference sequence). V was trimmed by 5 bases and J by 3 bases, leaving 11 bases between them. The CDR3 extends over 14 amino acids. The CDR3 sequence is CASSAYGYYNEQFF. The DNA of the CDR3 is TGTGCCAGCAGTGCTTACGGGTACTACAATGAGCAGTTCTTC.

The chain uses TRBV9 and TRBJ2-3; D perhaps matches TRBD2 (5 bases). The germline CDR1 and CDR2 sequences are SGDLS and YYNGEE. V lost 3 bases, J lost 3 bases, and 14 bases lay in between. The CDR3 runs to 15 residues. The CDR3 coding sequence is TGTGCCAGCAGCGCCACACCCTTAGCGACAGATACGCAGTATTTT. It translates to CASSATPLATDTQYF.

This chain connects TRBV24-1 to TRBJ2-1, with 9 bases fitting TRBD1. The CDR3 totals 16 residues. Germline V lookup: CDR1 KGHDR, CDR2 SFDVKD. Trimming took 4 bases from V and 2 from J; bases not matched to a gene: 5. The CDR3 region has the DNA TGTGCCACCAGTGACCGAGACAGGGGGGCCTACAATGAGCAGTTCTTC. Translated, it gives CATSDRDRGAYNEQFF.

CDR3 bases: TGCGCCAGCAGCCCTACTGCATCGACAGGAGCAAACTCCTACGAGCAGTACTTC. Amino acids: CASSPTASTGANSYEQYF. The V gene is TRBV4-1, the J gene TRBJ2-7; possibly TRBD1 for D (6 bases). Trimming took off 4 bases at V and 0 bases at J, with 22 bases between the two ends. This CDR3 region has 18 residues. The germline gives CDR1 MGHRA, CDR2 YSYEKL.

The CDR3 loop reads CASSLGLLYGYTF. The CDR3 DNA reads as TGTGCCAGCAGTTTGGGGCTACTCTATGGCTACACCTTC. V and J are TRBV27 and TRBJ1-2; TRBD1 is a possible D gene (5 bases). V lost 3 bases to trimming and J lost 4 bases, with 9 bases between them. Germline CDR1 MNHEY, CDR2 SMNVEV (reference sequence). The CDR3 is made up of 13 amino acids.

The chain is built from TRBV27 and TRBJ2-1, with D unclear. V dropped 4 bases and J dropped 0 bases, with 7 bases sitting between them. CDR3 length: 14 amino acids. Germline CDR1 and CDR2: MNHEY and SMNVEV (reference sequence). The chain's CDR3 is CASSYLSSYNEQFF. The CDR3 coding sequence is TGTGCCAGCAGTTATTTGAGCTCCTACAATGAGCAGTTCTTC.

The chain couples TRBV4-1 to TRBJ2-7, with TRBD1 matching 8 bases. With 1 base clipped from V and 0 bases from J, the junction kept 11 bases outside the gene matches. The CDR3 contains 18 residues. Germline CDR1 reads MGHRA; CDR2 reads YSYEKL. The CDR3, as DNA: TGCGCCAGCAGCCAAGCTCACCCGGGACAGGCGCCCTCCTACGAGCAGTACTTC. Its protein product is CASSQAHPGQAPSYEQYF.

The rearrangement joins TRBV6-5 to TRBJ2-7, with TRBD1 matching 7 bases. This CDR3 comprises 13 residues. Germline V gene data show CDR1 as MNHEY and CDR2 as SVGAGI. The trim removed 6 bases at V and 1 base at J, leaving 3 bases unmatched. CDR3 protein: CASRTTGSYEQYF. The DNA for the CDR3 is TGTGCCAGCAGAACGACAGGGTCCTACGAGCAGTACTTC.

The chain links TRBV12-3 or TRBV12-4 to TRBJ2-7, with D perhaps TRBD2 (5 bases). This CDR3 comprises 13 residues. With 7 bases removed from V and 2 bases from J, the gap between germline ends came to 12 bases. The CDR3: CASTGRGTYEQYV. DNA of the CDR3: TGTGCCAGCACCGGTCGGGGAACCTACGAGCAGTACGTC.